A selection of T cell receptor beta chains follows, all from one sample in a study of CD4 T cells in relation to SARS-CoV-2 and coronaviruses. Their antigens remain unidentified. TCRdb's table, derived via immunoSEQ multiplex PCR, lists solely in-frame clones and lacks some. The data contain tens of thousands of clones, about 70% of them singletons. The material sequenced was CD4+ T cells from PBMCs, cultured in vitro. These receptors were taken from a human donor in good health. The CDR3 runs from the conserved cysteine through the conserved F or W. A D gene is named only where the DNA matches it firmly. Clone sizes are given selectively: once, few, many, or a class where the clone is expanded.

TRBJ2-2	TRBV5-6	.	.	TGTGCCAGCAGCTTTTTCTCTATGGGCACCGGGGAGCTGTTTTTT	CASSFFSMGTGELFF
TRBJ2-5	TRBV28	.	.	TGTGCCAGCAGTTTCAAAGAGACCCAGTACTTC	CASSFKETQYF
TRBJ2-7	TRBV6-6	.	.	TGTGCCAGCAGCCCCCCGGCACTTTACGAGCAGTACTTC	CASSPPALYEQYF
TRBJ1-5	TRBV19	once	TRBD1	TGTGCCAGCAAGACAGGGCGCAATCAGCCCCAGCATTTT	CASKTGRNQPQHF
TRBJ2-3	TRBV5-1	.	.	TGCGCCAGCAGCTCAGACCAGGGTTCAGATACGCAGTATTTT	CASSSDQGSDTQYF
TRBJ2-1	TRBV9	.	TRBD2	TGTGCCAGCAGCGCCAGGACTAGCGGGCCCTACAATGAGCAGTTCTTC	CASSARTSGPYNEQFF
TRBJ1-1	TRBV6-5	.	.	TGTGCCAGCAGGGGGGTCAACACTGAAGCTTTCTTT	CASRGVNTEAFF
TRBJ2-5	TRBV9	.	.	TGTGCCAGCAGCAGAGGGGGGTTGGGGACCCAGTACTTC	CASSRGGLGTQYF
TRBJ2-5	TRBV7-2	.	.	TGTGCCAGCAGCTCACAAACCGGACCGCAAGAGACCCAGTACTTC	CASSSQTGPQETQYF
TRBJ1-2	TRBV5-4	.	.	TGTGCCAGCAGCTTGGCAGGGAACTATGGCTACACCTTC	CASSLAGNYGYTF
TRBJ1-4	TRBV4-1	.	TRBD1	TGCGCCAGCAGCCAGACTGACAGGGCCTCTAATGAAAAACTGTTTTTT	CASSQTDRASNEKLFF
TRBJ1-4	TRBV2	.	.	TGTGCCAGCAGTGCGCAGGGTTTGGAAAAACTGTTTTTT	CASSAQGLEKLFF
TRBJ2-2	TRBV7-9	.	.	TGTGCCAGCAGCTTGAGACACCTGAGGGCCGGGGAGCTGTTTTTT	CASSLRHLRAGELFF
TRBJ1-4	TRBV6-5	.	.	TGTGCCAGCAGTTACCTCGGCGCAACTAATGAAAAACTGTTTTTT	CASSYLGATNEKLFF
TRBJ1-3	TRBV19	.	.	TGTGCCAGTAGGTCGGTTGGAAACACCATATATTTT	CASRSVGNTIYF
TRBJ1-5	TRBV7-2	.	.	TGTGCCAGCAGCTTAGACGGAAATCAGCCCCAGCATTTT	CASSLDGNQPQHF
TRBJ2-3	TRBV7-2	.	.	TGTGCCAGCAGCTTGAGGGTCGGTCCAGATACGCAGTATTTT	CASSLRVGPDTQYF
TRBJ1-3	TRBV10-3	.	.	TGTGCCATCGGTACATCGACGGGACTCTCTGGAAACACCATATATTTT	CAIGTSTGLSGNTIYF
TRBJ2-1	TRBV6-1	.	TRBD2	TGTGCCAGCAGTGGGGATAGCGGGAGTGGTCGGGGCCCTTACAATGAGCAGTTCTTC	CASSGDSGSGRGPYNEQFF
TRBJ2-2	TRBV7-9	few	.	TGTGCCAGCAGCTTATTAATTACGTCCGGACAGCTTAACACCGGGGAGCTGTTTTTT	CASSLLITSGQLNTGELFF
TRBJ1-2	TRBV18	.	TRBD1	TGTGCCAGCTCACGAGGACAGGGCGACTATGGCTACACCTTC	CASSRGQGDYGYTF
TRBJ2-2	TRBV7-3	.	TRBD2	TGTGCCAGCAGCTCCCTAGCGGGAGTGAGCACCGGGGAGCTGTTTTTT	CASSSLAGVSTGELFF
TRBJ1-5	TRBV5-4	.	TRBD1	TGTGCCAGCAGCTATGGTGGGACAGCGAGCGGTCAGCCCCAGCATTTT	CASSYGGTASGQPQHF
TRBJ1-2	TRBV5-1	.	TRBD1	TGCGCCAGCAGCTCAGGGGGCGCGAACTATGGCTACACCTTC	CASSSGGANYGYTF
TRBJ2-4	TRBV4-1	.	.	TGCGCCAGCAGCCTACAGGGACTAGCCAAAAACATTCAGTACTTC	CASSLQGLAKNIQYF
TRBJ1-2	TRBV6-5	few	.	TGTGCCAGCAGTTCTCCACAGGGAACCTGGGGCTACACCTTC	CASSSPQGTWGYTF
TRBJ2-1	TRBV18	.	.	TGTGCCAGCTCACCGGAGAGGATCACCTACAATGAGCAGTTCTTC	CASSPERITYNEQFF
TRBJ2-7	TRBV19	.	.	TGTGCCAGTAGCTCAAGCAGGGGTTTAAGCGAGCAGTACTTC	CASSSSRGLSEQYF
TRBJ1-1	TRBV28	.	.	TGTGCCAGCAGCGACCCGTTTGGGAACACTGAAGCTTTCTTT	CASSDPFGNTEAFF
TRBJ2-5	TRBV2	.	.	TGTGCCAGCAGTGAGACCCAAGAGACCCAGTACTTC	CASSETQETQYF
TRBJ2-3	TRBV7-2	.	.	TGTGCCAGCAGCTTAGTGGAGCTTTTGACAGGCGTCACAGATACGCAGTATTTT	CASSLVELLTGVTDTQYF
TRBJ1-1	TRBV27	.	TRBD1	TGTGCCAGCACCTTGGGACAGGGTTCGACTGAAGCTTTCTTT	CASTLGQGSTEAFF
TRBJ1-2	TRBV2	few	TRBD1	TGTGCCAGCAGGGGACAGTATGCCTACACCTTC	CASRGQYAYTF
TRBJ1-2	TRBV3-1/TRBV3-2	.	.	TGTGCCAGCAGCCAAAGGGAAAGTAACTATGGCTACACCTTC	CASSQRESNYGYTF
TRBJ2-5	TRBV5-1	.	TRBD1	TGCGCCAGCAGCTTGCGGGCGACAGGGGAACAAGAGACCCAGTACTTC	CASSLRATGEQETQYF
TRBJ1-4	TRBV4-1	.	TRBD1	TGCGCCAGCAGCCAAGGCAGGACACTCAGGGGGGAAAAACTGTTTTTT	CASSQGRTLRGEKLFF
TRBJ1-3	TRBV9	.	.	TGTGCCAGCAGCGTAGAAGACTCTGGAAACACCATATATTTT	CASSVEDSGNTIYF